This T cell receptor beta chain comes out of a study of blood T cell repertoires in COVID-19 (dated by TCRdb to about 2020). Turning to the overall study: The collaborator samples originated in the United States, Italy and Spain and spanned the acute and convalescent phases of COVID-19. The prospective study material was composed of cDNA or gDNA derived from T cells, B-cell-depleted T cells, or PBMCs. Subjects who had been exposed to COVID-19, were actively infected with it, or had recovered from it provided the deeply sampled blood TCRbeta repertoires that made up the dataset. The repertoires were made available in a free public database intended to serve as a resource for research on the immune response to SARS-CoV-2. The samples were drawn from two sources: the first 160 participants of the ongoing ImmuneRACE study, and 950 to 1,500 subjects contributed by 6 global collaborators. A de-identified subject ID, COVID-19 status, age in years and sex were almost always included in the sample metadata. Where HLA class I and class II types were available, the types were taken from metadata supplied by the sample provider, not from assay-based typing. The paper as a whole reports these results and caveats: Clinical and demographic metadata were provided uncurated, with the amount varying by source and participant.

A remark on this clone: Its antigen has not been determined. Base qualities are missing; no much larger clone stands one base away.

Spanning cysteine to phenylalanine, the CDR3 consists of 15 amino acids. CDR3 DNA is the only sequence kept; it has 45 bases, read in frame from the first base. V and J lose 9 bases and 4 bases, and a span of 19 bases separates them. CDR1 and CDR2, per the germline V gene, are KGHSH and LQKENI. Whole blood was collected in K2EDTA tubes by collaborating institutions according to the institutions' own protocols. Collaborator samples were shipped for TCRbeta analysis as frozen whole blood, isolated PBMCs, or DNA extracted from either sample type. TCRbeta CDR3 regions were amplified from genomic DNA by means of the immunoSEQ Assay, a bias-controlled multiplex PCR. In the original analysis: The number of nucleated cells in each sample was estimated from the amplification of reference gene primers within the assay. Sequence reads were collapsed and filtered to measure the absolute abundance of every unique TCRbeta CDR3 rearrangement. For each sample, productive Simpson clonality was calculated as the square root of Simpson's diversity index across productive rearrangements. TCRdb carries this immuneACCESS record with in-frame sequences only. Its versions omit some clonotypes, under half of them owing to an unresolved V gene in the studies checked, with the rest unexplained. The V and J calls and clone size are taken from that table; D and trimming were inferred from the DNA. This sample has some 90,000 clones in its table, and nearly 90% of those were observed once. The biggest ten clones account for around 8.6% of the sample.

The chain is assembled from TRBV18 and TRBJ1-3, with an unclear D gene assignment. This receptor was identified in a man aged 50 to 59 with acute or convalescent COVID-19. Sequencing used peripheral blood. The CDR3 protein is CASFGADYSGNTIYF. The sequenced DNA: TGTGCCAGTTTCGGCGCCGACTATTCGGGAAACACCATATATTTT.